A single sample gave rise to the 27 T cell receptor beta chains below, sequenced in a study of graft-versus-host responses after intestinal transplantation. Profiling relied on immunoSEQ multiplex PCR, and the TCRdb table lists in-frame clones only, not all of them. The sample consists of nearly 20,000 clones, about 89% of them appearing once. Sequences were derived from PBMCs, sampled more than 220 days after intestinal transplant. The receptors stem from a human patient who received an intestinal transplant, so some T cells may come from the graft donor.

This rearrangement joins TRBV6-1 to TRBJ1-5; no clear D. The V gene's germline CDR1 is MNHNS and CDR2 SASEGT. The ends were cut back, 1 base at V and 6 bases at J, with 13 bases in the middle. The CDR3 loop spans 15 amino acids. The CDR3 DNA follows: TGTGCCAGCAGTGAAGTGGCAGCCTGGAGTCAGCCCCAGCATTTT. It is translated as CASSEVAAWSQPQHF.

The J gene is TRBJ2-1, the V gene TRBV10-2, with D perhaps matching TRBD2 (5 bases). Germline V CDR1 and CDR2: WSHSY, SAAADI. Trimming shortened V by 2 bases and J by 2 bases, and 7 bases separated the two germline ends. The CDR3 extends over 14 amino acids. For the CDR3, the DNA is TGCGCCAGCAGTGAGACTAGTCCCTACAATGAGCAGTTCTTC. Encoded protein: CASSETSPYNEQFF.

J is TRBJ1-2 and V is TRBV5-1, with a possible D match to TRBD1 (6 bases). Germline CDR1 and CDR2: SGHRS and YFSETQ. V was cut by 0 bases and J by 4 bases, with 10 bases left in between. The CDR3 contains 14 residues. CDR3 nucleotide sequence: TGCGCCAGCAGCTTGGGACAGGCCATCTATGGCTACACCTTC. It codes for CASSLGQAIYGYTF.

The chain joins TRBV29-1 to TRBJ2-7; a possible D gene is TRBD1 (7 bases). This CDR3 spans 15 amino acids. Per germline, CDR1 SQVTM and CDR2 ANQGSEA. The V and J ends lost 4 bases and 5 bases respectively, with 21 bases between them. CDR3 DNA: TGCAGCGTTGTTTTGACAGGGACTGGGGTGGACGAGCAGTACTTC. As protein: CSVVLTGTGVDEQYF.

This chain joins TRBV28 and TRBJ1-2, with a possible D match to TRBD1 (5 bases). Germline lookup yields CDR1 MDHEN and CDR2 SYDVKM. This CDR3 has 12 residues. Trimming left V 3 bases short and J 6 bases short, with 8 bases between. CDR3 sequence reads: CASSFSGNGYTF. DNA for the CDR3: TGTGCCAGCAGTTTTTCAGGGAATGGCTACACCTTC.

The chain is built from TRBV5-6 and TRBJ2-3; the D gene is possibly TRBD1 (6 bases). The germline gives CDR1 SGHDT, CDR2 YYEEEE. The CDR3 is 17 residues long. The germline V and J ends were trimmed by 1 base and 0 bases, with 15 bases remaining between them. The CDR3 DNA reads TGTGCCAGCAGCTTGAGGACACAGGGCATTAGCACAGATACGCAGTATTTT. Protein product: CASSLRTQGISTDTQYF.

This CDR3 is CASGPSSGTGDGITQYF. The CDR3 coding sequence is TGTGCTAGTGGTCCGTCATCCGGGACAGGGGATGGAATTACGCAGTATTTT. The chain couples TRBV12-5 to TRBJ2-3; 10 bases are a match to TRBD1. Germline CDR1 reads LGHNT; CDR2 reads FRNRAP. The trim removed 5 bases at V and 8 bases at J, leaving 16 bases unmatched. The CDR3 runs 17 residues.

This clone was seen only a few times. The V call is TRBV10-2, the J call TRBJ1-1, with D maybe TRBD1 (5 bases). Trimming took 3 bases from V and 9 from J, leaving 11 bases between them. The CDR3 covers 12 residues. Germline V gene data show CDR1 as WSHSY and CDR2 as SAAADI. The CDR3 nucleotides read TGCGCCAGCAGTGACAGGGAAGGAAAAGCTTTCTTT. Protein sequence: CASSDREGKAFF.

The chain employs TRBV5-1 and TRBJ1-5, with 10 nucleotides matching TRBD1. This CDR3 region has 15 residues. Germline V gene lookup returns CDR1 SGHRS and CDR2 YFSETQ. The ends lost 4 bases at V and 7 bases at J; junction bases unmatched: 8. CDR3 sequence (DNA): TGCGCCAGCAGCCTAGGGACAGGGGCGGGACAGCCCCAGCATTTT. Protein product: CASSLGTGAGQPQHF.

This chain connects TRBV7-2 to TRBJ1-2; TRBD1 matches 8 bases. V lost 0 bases, J lost 3 bases, and 6 bases stayed unmatched. The CDR3 loop spans 16 amino acids. Germline-derived CDR1 and CDR2 are SGHTA and FQGNSA. For the CDR3, the DNA is TGTGCCAGCAGCTTAGCTCCCCTGGACAGGGACTATGGCTACACCTTC. This gives the protein CASSLAPLDRDYGYTF. The full variable domain, completed using reference TRBV7-2 and TRBJ1-2, is GAGVSQSPSNKVTEKGKDVELRCDPISGHTALYWYRQSLGQGLEFLIYFQGNSAPDKSGLPSDRFSAERTGGSVSTLTIQRTQQEDSAVYLCASSLAPLDRDYGYTFGSGTRLTVV.

This chain links TRBV7-9 with TRBJ1-1, with D possibly TRBD1 on 5 matching bases. The CDR3 consists of 13 residues. V was cut by 5 bases and J by 3 bases, with 10 bases left in between. Germline-derived CDR1 and CDR2 are SEHNR and FQNEAQ (reference sequence). The CDR3: CASSPRVDTEAFF. The CDR3 bases are TGTGCCAGCAGCCCCAGGGTAGACACTGAAGCTTTCTTT.

The V gene is TRBV5-1, the J gene TRBJ2-3; D ambiguous. This CDR3 is built from 16 residues. Trimming took off 2 bases at V and 1 base at J, with 14 bases between the two ends. CDR1 is SGHRS, CDR2 YFSETQ, per germline. CDR3 protein: CASSFAAPQGTDTQYF. DNA of the CDR3: TGCGCCAGCAGCTTCGCGGCTCCCCAGGGCACAGATACGCAGTATTTT.

The chain joins TRBV9 to TRBJ1-1; D is undetermined. The V end was cut by 0 bases, the J end by 1 base, with 7 bases between. CDR3 length: 14 residues. CDR1 is SGDLS and CDR2 is YYNGEE in the germline V gene. CDR3: CASSVDARNTEAFF. DNA of the CDR3: TGTGCCAGCAGCGTAGATGCGCGGAACACTGAAGCTTTCTTT.

This chain joins TRBV10-1 and TRBJ2-7; tentative D call: TRBD1 (7 bases). Germline CDR1 WNHNN, CDR2 SYGVQD (reference sequence). V lost 3 bases to trimming and J lost 5 bases, with 14 bases between them. The CDR3 runs to 14 residues. The CDR3 DNA reads as TGCGCCAGCAGTGATCAGGGGGGAAGCGACGAGCAGTACTTC. It is translated as CASSDQGGSDEQYF.

The V gene is TRBV19, the J gene TRBJ1-2; TRBD1 matches 12 bases. Trimming took 2 bases from V and 3 from J; bases not matched to a gene: 7. CDR1 is LNHDA and CDR2 is SQIVND in the germline V gene (reference sequence). The CDR3 loop spans 17 amino acids. DNA of the CDR3: TGTGCCAGTAGTATAATGTTGGGACAGGGGGCAGACTATGGCTACACCTTC. Amino acid sequence: CASSIMLGQGADYGYTF.

The chain carries TRBV10-2 and TRBJ2-7; TRBD1 might be the D (9 bases). There are 13 residues in the CDR3. V dropped 11 bases and J dropped 9 bases, with 23 bases sitting between them. The germline gives CDR1 WSHSY, CDR2 SAAADI. CDR3 sequence (DNA): TGCGCCGCGGGGGGACAGGGTGTCTTGGGGCAGTACTTC. It codes for CAAGGQGVLGQYF.

The rearrangement joins TRBV29-1 to TRBJ2-1; 10 bases are shared with TRBD1. The CDR3 contains 13 residues. V was pared by 5 bases and J by 6 bases, with 4 bases of the junction left unmatched. Germline V gene sequence: CDR1 SQVTM, CDR2 ANQGSEA. CDR3 nucleotide sequence: TGCAGCGTTCCGACAGGGGGCCGCAATGAGCAGTTCTTC. It is translated as CSVPTGGRNEQFF.

Concerning this clone itself: This clone may be a read error of a much larger clone one base away. J is TRBJ1-2 and V is TRBV5-4; perhaps TRBD1 as D (5 bases). The CDR3 length is 13 residues. The germline CDR1 and CDR2 sequences are SGHNT and YYREEE (reference sequence). CDR3 residues: CARSLGGRDGYTF. The DNA for the CDR3 is TGTGCCCGCAGCTTGGGGGGGAGGGATGGCTACACCTTC.

The chain combines TRBV15 with TRBJ2-3; D not certain. Trimming pared 3 bases from V and 2 bases from J, leaving 15 bases between. There are 16 residues in the CDR3. Germline V gives CDR1 LNHNV, CDR2 YYDKDF (reference sequence). DNA of the CDR3: TGTGCCACCAGCAGGTTACGTGGGGTTAACACAGATACGCAGTATTTT. It codes for CATSRLRGVNTDTQYF.

This clone has just one count. The chain recombines TRBV27 with TRBJ2-1; weak D call: TRBD2 (5 bases). This CDR3 has 14 residues. Germline assignment: CDR1 MNHEY and CDR2 SMNVEV (reference sequence). Trimming pared 2 bases from V and 5 bases from J, leaving 10 bases between. The CDR3 nucleotides are TGTGCCAGCAGTTTAAGGGAGACGAACAATGAGCAGTTCTTC. This codes for CASSLRETNNEQFF.

To note about this clone: Germline and junction disagree at one end, which may indicate a read error. V is TRBV4-1 and J is TRBJ2-7; TRBD2 agrees at 8 bases. CDR1 and CDR2 (germline): MGHRA, YSYEKL. CDR3 length equals 16 residues. In DNA, the CDR3 is TGCGCCAGCAGCCCCACCCCCCCAGCGGGGGCCGAACCGCTTTGGTTC. Translating it yields CASSPTPPAGAEPLWF.

The gene calls are TRBV2 and TRBJ2-1; no reliable D call. V was pared by 1 base and J by 10 bases, with 14 bases between. The CDR3 runs 14 residues. The germline V gene encodes CDR1 SNHLY and CDR2 FYNNEI. CDR3 sequence (DNA): TGTGCCAGCAGTGAAGGCCTACCCCCAATCGAGCAGTTCTTC. Protein product: CASSEGLPPIEQFF.

The CDR3 here is CASSVGTNSGNTIYF. The CDR3 DNA reads TGTGCCAGCAGCGTAGGGACAAACTCTGGAAACACCATATATTTT. J is TRBJ1-3 and V is TRBV9, with D perhaps matching TRBD1 (5 bases). This CDR3 is 15 amino acids long. Germline CDR1 reads SGDLS; CDR2 reads YYNGEE. V gave up 0 bases and J gave up 0 bases, with 7 bases separating them.

V is TRBV2 and J is TRBJ1-5, with 9 bases identical to TRBD1. The CDR3 consists of 16 residues. Germline V CDR1 and CDR2: SNHLY, FYNNEI. The V segment lost 6 bases and the J segment 0 bases; nucleotides outside the gene matches: 6. CDR3: CASRGDRADSNQPQHF. DNA for the CDR3: TGTGCCAGCAGAGGGGACAGGGCGGATAGCAATCAGCCCCAGCATTTT.

This clone was counted only a few times. The gene calls are TRBV6-4 and TRBJ2-3, with TRBD2 identical over 9 bases. V was clipped by 4 bases and J by 1 base; unmatched bases: 0. Germline values: CDR1 MRHNA, CDR2 SNTAGT. The CDR3 sequence is 14 residues long. The CDR3 coding sequence is TGTGCCAGCAGTGGGACTAGCGGCACAGATACGCAGTATTTT. This sequence encodes CASSGTSGTDTQYF.

This chain connects TRBV30 to TRBJ2-3, with unresolved D. The germline V and J ends were trimmed by 3 bases and 1 base, with 8 bases remaining between them. Germline V lookup: CDR1 GTSNPN, CDR2 SVGIG (reference sequence). The CDR3 length is 13 residues. CDR3 nucleotides: TGTGCCTGGAGCCGGGTTCGCACAGATACGCAGTATTTT. This gives the protein CAWSRVRTDTQYF.

This chain links TRBV6-4 with TRBJ2-3, with 8 bases aligning to TRBD2. The length of the CDR3 is 15 residues. The V gene's germline CDR1 is MRHNA and CDR2 SNTAGT. J gave up 0 bases and V 5 bases, and 4 bases lay outside the gene matches. DNA of the CDR3: TGTGCCAGCAGTTCCGGGACTAGTAGCACAGATACGCAGTATTTT. Translating gives CASSSGTSSTDTQYF.